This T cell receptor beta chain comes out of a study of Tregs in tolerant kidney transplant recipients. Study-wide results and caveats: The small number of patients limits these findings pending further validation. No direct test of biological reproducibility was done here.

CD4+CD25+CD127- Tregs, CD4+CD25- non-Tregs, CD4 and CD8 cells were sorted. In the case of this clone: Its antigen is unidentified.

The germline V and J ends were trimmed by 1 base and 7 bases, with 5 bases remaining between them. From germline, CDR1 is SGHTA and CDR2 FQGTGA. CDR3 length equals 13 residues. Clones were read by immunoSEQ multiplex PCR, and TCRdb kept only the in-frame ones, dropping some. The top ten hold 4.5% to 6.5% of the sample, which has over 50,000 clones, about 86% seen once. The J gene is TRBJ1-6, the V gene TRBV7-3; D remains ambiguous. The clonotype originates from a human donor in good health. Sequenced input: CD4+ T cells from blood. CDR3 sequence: CASSLIENSPLHF. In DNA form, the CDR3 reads TGTGCCAGCAGCTTAATCGAAAATTCACCCCTCCACTTT. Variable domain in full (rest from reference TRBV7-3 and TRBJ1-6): GAGVSQTPSNKVTEKGKYVELRCDPISGHTALYWYRQSLGQGPEFLIYFQGTGAADDSGLPNDRFFAVRPEGSVSTLKIQRTERGDSAVYLCASSLIENSPLHFGNGTRLTVT.